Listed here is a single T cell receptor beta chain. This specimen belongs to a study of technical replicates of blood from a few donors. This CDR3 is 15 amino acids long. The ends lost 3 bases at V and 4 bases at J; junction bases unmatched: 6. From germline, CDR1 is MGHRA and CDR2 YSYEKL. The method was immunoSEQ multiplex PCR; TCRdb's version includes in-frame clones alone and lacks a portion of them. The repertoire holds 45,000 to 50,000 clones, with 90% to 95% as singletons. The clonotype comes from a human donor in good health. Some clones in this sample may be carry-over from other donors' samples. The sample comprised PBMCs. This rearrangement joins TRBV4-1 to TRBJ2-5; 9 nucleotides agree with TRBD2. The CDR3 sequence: CASSQGTSRGETQYF. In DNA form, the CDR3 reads TGCGCCAGCAGCCAGGGGACTAGCAGGGGAGAGACCCAGTACTTC.